This is a list of T cell receptor beta chains from one sample in a study of identical twins. In TCRdb, the 5' RACE reads were re-called with MiXCR into one record per CDR3 protein. The profile shows about 500,000 distinct CDR3 sequences, around an eighth of them singletons. These data also formed part of another study, on yellow fever vaccine responses in identical twins.

Sequencing was done on a sample of CD4+ T cells sorted from blood. All receptors derive from a young woman in good health. Both conserved end residues are part of each CDR3. D genes are given only for firm matches. The listing skips clone size in some rows; elsewhere it reads once, few, many or a size class.

clone_size	d_call	v_call	j_call	cdr3_aa	cdr3_nt
many	.	TRBV11-2	TRBJ2-1	CASSLSGYEQFF	TGTGCCAGCAGCTTAAGCGGGTATGAGCAGTTCTTC
many	.	TRBV2	TRBJ2-2	CASSVEGTGELFF	TGCGCCAGCAGCGTAGAAGGTACCGGGGAGCTGTTTTTT
.	.	TRBV6-1	TRBJ2-3	CVSTPPGTDTQYF	TGTGTCAGCACCCCACCGGGCACAGATACGCAGTATTTT
.	TRBD1	TRBV5-4	TRBJ2-7	CATSHPGQTSGEQYF	TGTGCCACCTCCCACCCGGGACAGACGTCGGGCGAGCAGTACTTC
many	TRBD2	TRBV7-4	TRBJ2-7	CATPWLAGVLEQYF	TGTGCCACCCCGTGGCTAGCGGGAGTTCTCGAGCAGTACTTC
few	.	TRBV29-1	TRBJ2-5	CSAYGAGQTQYF	TGCAGCGCCTACGGTGCAGGACAGACCCAGTACTTC
.	TRBD2	TRBV7-8	TRBJ2-3	CASSVGLAGGRSTDTQYF	TGTGCCAGCAGCGTAGGACTAGCGGGAGGCCGTAGCACAGATACGCAGTATTTT
.	.	TRBV28	TRBJ2-7	CASSTPGRRYEQYF	TGTGCCAGCAGTACACCGGGACGGCGCTACGAGCAGTACTTC
few	.	TRBV19	TRBJ2-5	CASSIMAAYQETQYF	TGTGCCAGTAGTATCATGGCGGCGTACCAAGAGACCCAGTACTTC
few	.	TRBV20-1	TRBJ2-5	CSARDLYVETQYF	TGCAGTGCTAGAGATCTATATGTCGAGACCCAGTACTTC
many	TRBD2	TRBV7-2	TRBJ2-1	CASSRTSGSDEQFF	TGTGCCAGCAGTCGGACTAGCGGGAGCGATGAGCAGTTCTTC
many	TRBD2	TRBV29-1	TRBJ2-5	CSVSGGGKTQYF	TGCAGCGTTTCCGGGGGGGGAAAGACCCAGTACTTC
.	TRBD2	TRBV5-1	TRBJ2-5	CASSLGLAGGPRETQYF	TGCGCCAGCAGCTTGGGACTAGCGGGAGGGCCCAGGGAGACCCAGTACTTC
.	TRBD1	TRBV12-3/TRBV12-4	TRBJ2-3	CASKPSGGVTDTQYF	TGTGCCAGCAAGCCTTCAGGGGGCGTTACAGATACGCAGTATTTT
few	TRBD1	TRBV7-8	TRBJ1-4	CASSFFRGATNEKLFF	TGTGCCAGCAGCTTTTTCAGGGGGGCAACTAATGAAAAACTGTTTTTT
few	.	TRBV7-2	TRBJ2-7	CASSLTSVQQYF	TGTGCCAGCAGTCTGACTAGTGTACAGCAGTACTTC
few	TRBD2	TRBV24-1	TRBJ2-5	CATSTYSGTSETQYF	TGTGCCACCAGTACTTACTCCGGGACTAGTGAGACCCAGTACTTC
.	.	TRBV4-2	TRBJ2-3	CASSQVAGKSTDTQYF	TGTGCCAGCAGCCAAGTGGCAGGGAAAAGCACAGATACGCAGTATTTT
few	.	TRBV28	TRBJ2-1	CASIAGAPGYNEQFF	TGTGCCAGCATCGCAGGGGCCCCTGGCTACAATGAGCAGTTCTTC
few	.	TRBV6-2/TRBV6-3	TRBJ2-1	CASSPRPGHPRDEQFF	TGTGCCAGCAGCCCACGCCCGGGACACCCTAGGGATGAGCAGTTCTTC
.	.	TRBV20-1	TRBJ1-4	CSARGGGKGNEKLFF	TGCAGTGCTAGGGGCGGCGGGAAGGGAAATGAAAAACTGTTTTTT
.	.	TRBV5-1	TRBJ2-5	CASRMEGTTQETQYF	TGCGCCAGCAGGATGGAGGGGACAACCCAAGAGACCCAGTACTTC
few	TRBD1	TRBV5-1	TRBJ2-3	CASSGQPGTDTQYF	TGCGCCAGTTCGGGACAGCCAGGCACAGATACGCAGTATTTT
many	TRBD1	TRBV20-1	TRBJ2-5	CSARPGQGAETQYF	TGCAGTGCTAGACCCGGCCAGGGGGCAGAGACCCAGTACTTC
few	.	TRBV28	TRBJ2-1	CASSLPALEQFF	TGTGCCAGCAGTTTACCCGCCCTTGAGCAGTTCTTC
.	TRBD2	TRBV11-2	TRBJ2-7	CASSLRRKAGASYNYEQYF	TGTGCCAGCAGCCTTCGCCGAAAAGCGGGGGCGTCCTATAACTACGAGCAGTACTTC
.	.	TRBV5-1	TRBJ2-2	CASSPRDPGVTGELFF	TGCGCCAGCAGCCCCAGGGACCCAGGGGTTACCGGGGAGCTGTTTTTT
few	TRBD1	TRBV5-1	TRBJ2-2	CASSYGGTGGTGELFF	TGCGCCAGCAGCTACGGAGGGACAGGGGGCACCGGGGAGCTGTTTTTT
few	TRBD1	TRBV6-1	TRBJ1-2	CASSGTGGSNYGYTF	TGTGCCAGCAGCGGTACAGGGGGGTCTAACTATGGCTACACCTTC